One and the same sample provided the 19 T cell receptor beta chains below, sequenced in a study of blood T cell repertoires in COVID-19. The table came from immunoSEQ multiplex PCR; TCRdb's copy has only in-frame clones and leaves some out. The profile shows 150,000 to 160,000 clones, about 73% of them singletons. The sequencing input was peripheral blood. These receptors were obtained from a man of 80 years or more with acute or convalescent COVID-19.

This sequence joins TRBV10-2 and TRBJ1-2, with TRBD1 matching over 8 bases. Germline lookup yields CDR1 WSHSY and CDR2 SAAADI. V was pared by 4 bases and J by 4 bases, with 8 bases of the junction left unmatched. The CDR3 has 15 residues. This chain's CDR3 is CASSVPRGLFYGYTF. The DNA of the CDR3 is TGCGCCAGCAGTGTCCCCAGGGGGCTGTTCTATGGCTACACCTTC.

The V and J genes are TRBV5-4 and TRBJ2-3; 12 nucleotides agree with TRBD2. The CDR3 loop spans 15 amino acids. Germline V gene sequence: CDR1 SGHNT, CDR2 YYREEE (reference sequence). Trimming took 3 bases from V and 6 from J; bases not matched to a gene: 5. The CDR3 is CASSSRLAGDDTQYF. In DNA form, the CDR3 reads TGTGCCAGCAGCTCTCGACTAGCGGGGGATGATACGCAGTATTTT.

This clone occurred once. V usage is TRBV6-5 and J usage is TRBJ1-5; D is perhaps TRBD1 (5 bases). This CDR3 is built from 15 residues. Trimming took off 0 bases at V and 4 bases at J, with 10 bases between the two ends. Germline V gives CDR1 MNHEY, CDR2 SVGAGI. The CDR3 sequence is CASSYSRAGNQPQHF. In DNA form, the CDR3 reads TGTGCCAGCAGTTACTCCAGGGCCGGTAATCAGCCCCAGCATTTT.

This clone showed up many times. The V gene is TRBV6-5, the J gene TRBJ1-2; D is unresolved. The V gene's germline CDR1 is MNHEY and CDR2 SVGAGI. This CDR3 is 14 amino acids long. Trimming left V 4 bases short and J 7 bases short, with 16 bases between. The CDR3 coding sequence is TGTGCCAGCAGTTCCCTGTCCGGGAAAGGTGGCTACACCTTC. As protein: CASSSLSGKGGYTF.

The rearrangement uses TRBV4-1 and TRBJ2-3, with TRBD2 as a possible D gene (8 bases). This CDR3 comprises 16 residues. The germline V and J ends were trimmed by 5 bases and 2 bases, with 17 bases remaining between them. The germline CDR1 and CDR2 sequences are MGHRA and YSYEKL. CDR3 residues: CASSFREGAITDTQYF. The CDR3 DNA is TGCGCCAGCAGCTTCCGGGAGGGGGCTATCACAGATACGCAGTATTTT.

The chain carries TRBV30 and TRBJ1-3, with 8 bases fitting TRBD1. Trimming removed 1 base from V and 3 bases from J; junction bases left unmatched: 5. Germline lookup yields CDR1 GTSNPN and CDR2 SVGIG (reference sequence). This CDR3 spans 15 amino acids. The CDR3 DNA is TGTGCCTGGAGTGCAGGGGGCGCGGGTGGAAACACCATATATTTT. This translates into CAWSAGGAGGNTIYF. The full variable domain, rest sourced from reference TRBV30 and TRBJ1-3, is SQTIHQWPATLVQPVGSPLSLECTVEGTSNPNLYWYRQAAGRGLQLLFYSVGIGQISSEVPQNLSASRPQDRQFILSSKKLLLSDSGFYLCAWSAGGAGGNTIYFGEGSWLTVV.

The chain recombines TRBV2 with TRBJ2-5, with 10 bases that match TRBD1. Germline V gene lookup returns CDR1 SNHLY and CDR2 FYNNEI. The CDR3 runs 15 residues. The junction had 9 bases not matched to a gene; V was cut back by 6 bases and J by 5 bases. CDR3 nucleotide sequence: TGTGCCAGCAGCCCTGGACAGGGGGGCGCGGAGACCCAGTACTTC. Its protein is CASSPGQGGAETQYF.

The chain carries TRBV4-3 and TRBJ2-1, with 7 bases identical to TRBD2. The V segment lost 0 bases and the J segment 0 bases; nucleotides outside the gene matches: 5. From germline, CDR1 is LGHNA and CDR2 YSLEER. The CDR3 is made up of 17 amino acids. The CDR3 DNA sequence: TGCGCCAGCAGCCAAGATTGGACGGGGGGCTCCTACAATGAGCAGTTCTTC. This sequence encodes CASSQDWTGGSYNEQFF.

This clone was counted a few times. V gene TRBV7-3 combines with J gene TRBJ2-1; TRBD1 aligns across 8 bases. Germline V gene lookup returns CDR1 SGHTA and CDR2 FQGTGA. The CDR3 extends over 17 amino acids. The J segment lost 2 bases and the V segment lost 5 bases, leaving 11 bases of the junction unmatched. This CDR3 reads CASSQRQGPFPYNEQFF. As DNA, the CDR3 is TGTGCCAGCAGCCAGAGACAGGGGCCCTTTCCCTACAATGAGCAGTTCTTC.

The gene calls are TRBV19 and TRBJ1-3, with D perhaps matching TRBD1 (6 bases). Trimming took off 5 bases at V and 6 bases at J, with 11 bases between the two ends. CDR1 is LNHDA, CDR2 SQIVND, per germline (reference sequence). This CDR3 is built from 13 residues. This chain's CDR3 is CASSPGQTNTIYF. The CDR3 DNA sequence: TGTGCCAGTAGTCCAGGACAGACAAACACCATATATTTT.

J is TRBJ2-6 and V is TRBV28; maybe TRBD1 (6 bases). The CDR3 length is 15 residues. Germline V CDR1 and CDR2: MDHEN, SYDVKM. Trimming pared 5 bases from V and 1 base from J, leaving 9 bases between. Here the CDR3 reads CASSTGFSGANVLTF. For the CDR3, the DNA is TGTGCCAGCAGTACAGGGTTTTCTGGGGCCAACGTCCTGACTTTC.

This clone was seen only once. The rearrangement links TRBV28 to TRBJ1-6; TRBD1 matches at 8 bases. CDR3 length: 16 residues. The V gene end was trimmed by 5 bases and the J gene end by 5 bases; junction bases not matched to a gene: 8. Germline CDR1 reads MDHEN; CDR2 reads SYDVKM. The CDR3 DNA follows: TGTGCCAGCAGTGGGGGGGGGACAGGTGATAATTCACCCCTCCACTTT. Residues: CASSGGGTGDNSPLHF.

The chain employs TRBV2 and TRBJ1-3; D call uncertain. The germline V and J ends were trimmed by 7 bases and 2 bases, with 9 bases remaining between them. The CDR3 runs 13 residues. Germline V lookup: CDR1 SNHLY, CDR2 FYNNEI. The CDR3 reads CASTRVPGNTIYF. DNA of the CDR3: TGTGCCAGCACACGGGTCCCTGGAAACACCATATATTTT.

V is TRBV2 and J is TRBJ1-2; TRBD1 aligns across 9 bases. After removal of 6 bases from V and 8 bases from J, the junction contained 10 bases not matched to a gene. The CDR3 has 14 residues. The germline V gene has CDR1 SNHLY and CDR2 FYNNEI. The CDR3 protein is CASRGDRVSRGYTF. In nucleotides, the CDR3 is TGTGCCAGCAGAGGGGACAGGGTCTCGCGAGGCTACACCTTC. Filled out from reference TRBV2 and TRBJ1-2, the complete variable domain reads EPEVTQTPSHQVTQMGQEVILRCVPISNHLYFYWYRQILGQKVEFLVSFYNNEISEKSEIFDDQFSVERPDGSNFTLKIRSTKLEDSAMYFCASRGDRVSRGYTFGSGTRLTVV.

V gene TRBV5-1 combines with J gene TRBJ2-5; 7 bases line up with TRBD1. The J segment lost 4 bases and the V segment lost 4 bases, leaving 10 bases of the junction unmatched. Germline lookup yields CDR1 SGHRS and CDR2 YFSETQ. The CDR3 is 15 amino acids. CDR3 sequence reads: CASSTNYRGRETQYF. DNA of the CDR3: TGCGCCAGCAGCACAAATTACAGGGGACGAGAGACCCAGTACTTC.

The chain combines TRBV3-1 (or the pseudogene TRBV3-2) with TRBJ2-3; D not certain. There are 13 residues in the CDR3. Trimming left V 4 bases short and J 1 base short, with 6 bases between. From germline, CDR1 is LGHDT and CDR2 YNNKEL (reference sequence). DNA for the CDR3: TGTGCCAGCAGCCTTCTAGGCACAGATACGCAGTATTTT. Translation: CASSLLGTDTQYF.

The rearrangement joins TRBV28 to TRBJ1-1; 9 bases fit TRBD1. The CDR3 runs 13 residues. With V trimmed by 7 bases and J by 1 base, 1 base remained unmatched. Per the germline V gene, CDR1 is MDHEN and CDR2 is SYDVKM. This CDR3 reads CASKTGGNTEAFF. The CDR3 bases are TGTGCCAGCAAGACAGGGGGGAACACTGAAGCTTTCTTT.

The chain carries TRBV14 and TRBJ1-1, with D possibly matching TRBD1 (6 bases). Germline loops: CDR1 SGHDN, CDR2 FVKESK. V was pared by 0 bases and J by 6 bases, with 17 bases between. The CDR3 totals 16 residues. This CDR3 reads CASSQDVRLGGPEAFF. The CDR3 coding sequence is TGTGCCAGCAGCCAAGACGTCAGGCTTGGGGGCCCTGAAGCTTTCTTT. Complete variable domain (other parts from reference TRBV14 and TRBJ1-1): EAGVTQFPSHSVIEKGQTVTLRCDPISGHDNLYWYRRVMGKEIKFLLHFVKESKQDESGMPNNRFLAERTGGTYSTLKVQPAELEDSGVYFCASSQDVRLGGPEAFFGQGTRLTVV.

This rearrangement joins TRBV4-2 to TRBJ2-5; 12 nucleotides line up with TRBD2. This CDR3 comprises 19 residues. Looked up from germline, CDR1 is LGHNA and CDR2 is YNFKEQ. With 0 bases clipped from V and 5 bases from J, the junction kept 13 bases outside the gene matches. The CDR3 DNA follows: TGTGCCAGCAGCCAAGACTGGGCGGCTAGCGGGGGGGCAGCGGAGACCCAGTACTTC. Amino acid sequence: CASSQDWAASGGAAETQYF.